Listed here are 32 T cell receptor beta chains from one sample, sequenced in a study of CD4+ T cells in melanoma. The assay was immunoSEQ multiplex PCR, and TCRdb's table has in-frame clones only and misses some. The sample holds about 140,000 clones, approximately 91% seen once. The source of these receptors is a human donor with melanoma.

The V gene is TRBV11-2, the J gene TRBJ2-1, with D unresolved. Per germline, CDR1 SGHAT and CDR2 FQNNGV. The CDR3 is made up of 12 amino acids. V lost 4 bases, J lost 6 bases, and 7 bases lay in between. The CDR3 DNA reads TGTGCCAGCAGCTCGCCCGCCAATGAGCAGTTCTTC. It specifies CASSSPANEQFF.

This clone has only one observation. V is TRBV18 and J is TRBJ2-3; 12 positions match TRBD2. V lost 3 bases to trimming and J lost 0 bases; unmatched junction nucleotides: 1. CDR1 and CDR2 (germline): KGHSH, LQKENI. This CDR3 is built from 16 residues. The CDR3 protein is CASSPGTSGSTDTQYF. The DNA of the CDR3 is TGTGCCAGCTCACCCGGGACTAGCGGGAGCACAGATACGCAGTATTTT.

The V gene is TRBV11-3, the J gene TRBJ2-1; TRBD2 matches at 10 bases. The CDR3 covers 15 residues. Per the germline V gene, CDR1 is SGHNT and CDR2 is YENEEA. Unmatched junction bases numbered 0, after V lost 0 bases and J lost 4 bases. CDR3 protein: CASSLDSGGYNEQFF. DNA for the CDR3: TGTGCCAGCAGCTTAGATAGCGGGGGGTACAATGAGCAGTTCTTC.

This clone appeared a single time. This chain links TRBV5-4 with TRBJ2-7, with 9 nucleotides matching TRBD2. This CDR3 is 14 amino acids long. After removal of 3 bases from V and 5 bases from J, the junction contained 6 bases not matched to a gene. CDR1 is SGHNT and CDR2 is YYREEE in the germline V gene (reference sequence). CDR3 sequence reads: CASSSGTSLNEQYF. As DNA, the CDR3 is TGTGCCAGCAGCTCCGGGACTAGCTTAAACGAGCAGTACTTC.

V usage is TRBV9 and J usage is TRBJ1-4; D is undetermined. The CDR3 has 15 residues. Germline V gene sequence: CDR1 SGDLS, CDR2 YYNGEE. V lost 3 bases and J lost 4, with 13 bases in between. In DNA form, the CDR3 reads TGTGCCAGCAGCGCGACTGGGCAGAATAATGAAAAACTGTTTTTT. Its translation is CASSATGQNNEKLFF.

J is TRBJ1-3 and V is TRBV30; TRBD1 might be the D (5 bases). From germline, CDR1 is GTSNPN and CDR2 SVGIG (reference sequence). The ends were cut back, 2 bases at V and 0 bases at J, with 11 bases in the middle. The length of the CDR3 is 15 residues. CDR3 region: CAWSKGIISGNTIYF. DNA for the CDR3: TGTGCCTGGAGTAAGGGGATCATCTCTGGAAACACCATATATTTT.

This chain links TRBV6-1 with TRBJ1-1; D is possibly TRBD1 (6 bases). Per germline, CDR1 MNHNS and CDR2 SASEGT. The germline V and J ends were trimmed by 6 bases and 4 bases, with 15 bases remaining between them. This CDR3 contains 14 residues. The CDR3, as DNA: TGTGCCAGCAGAACACAGGGTTTCATCACTGAAGCTTTCTTT. Translated, it gives CASRTQGFITEAFF.

The rearrangement uses TRBV7-3 and TRBJ1-2, with D possibly matching TRBD1 (5 bases). V lost 5 bases and J 7 bases, leaving 20 bases between the germline ends. CDR3 size: 15 residues. Germline loops: CDR1 SGHTA, CDR2 FQGTGA. Here the CDR3 DNA reads TGTGCCAGCAGCCCGGGACCCGCTTCAAACGGTGGCTACACCTTC. This gives the protein CASSPGPASNGGYTF.

This chain uses TRBV2 with TRBJ1-1; 8 nucleotides align to TRBD1. This CDR3 has 14 residues. The V gene end was trimmed by 7 bases and the J gene end by 2 bases; junction bases not matched to a gene: 6. The germline CDR1 and CDR2 sequences are SNHLY and FYNNEI. The DNA for the CDR3 is TGTGCCAGCAACCTAGGACAGGGTAACACTGAAGCTTTCTTT. It translates to CASNLGQGNTEAFF.

The J gene is TRBJ1-1, the V gene TRBV2; D call uncertain. CDR3 length: 14 residues. CDR1 is SNHLY and CDR2 is FYNNEI in the germline V gene. V gave up 6 bases and J gave up 2 bases, with 13 bases separating them. CDR3 loop: CASSAHGPNTEAFF. CDR3 nucleotide sequence: TGTGCCAGCAGCGCCCACGGTCCTAACACTGAAGCTTTCTTT.

This chain connects TRBV4-2 to TRBJ2-3; possible D gene TRBD2, 6 bases. V was cut by 1 base and J by 6 bases, with 20 bases left in between. This CDR3 has 17 residues. Germline CDR1 is LGHNA and CDR2 is YNFKEQ. CDR3 in DNA: TGTGCCAGCAGCCAAGTAACCCAAGGGTACGGAGGGGATACGCAGTATTTT. Protein sequence: CASSQVTQGYGGDTQYF.

The chain couples TRBV30 to TRBJ2-3; 7 bases are a match to TRBD1. CDR3 length: 14 residues. The J segment lost 1 base and the V segment lost 3 bases, leaving 4 bases of the junction unmatched. Germline CDR1 GTSNPN, CDR2 SVGIG (reference sequence). CDR3 in amino acids: CAWSPGTGTDTQYF. CDR3 nucleotide sequence: TGTGCCTGGAGCCCCGGGACAGGCACAGATACGCAGTATTTT.

The chain combines TRBV27 with TRBJ2-6; the D gene is possibly TRBD1 (6 bases). Per germline, CDR1 MNHEY and CDR2 SMNVEV (reference sequence). The CDR3 sequence is 15 residues long. The ends were cut back, 1 base at V and 4 bases at J, with 8 bases in the middle. For the CDR3, the DNA is TGTGCCAGCAGTTTATGGGGGCCAGGGGCCAACGTCCTGACTTTC. Its translation: CASSLWGPGANVLTF.

V usage is TRBV11-2 and J usage is TRBJ2-1; possible D gene TRBD2, 7 bases. This CDR3 is 16 amino acids long. The V gene's germline CDR1 is SGHAT and CDR2 FQNNGV. V shed 3 bases and J shed 5 bases, with 17 bases lying between them. This CDR3 reads CASSFSWGGSNNEQFF. The CDR3 nucleotides read TGTGCCAGCAGCTTCTCGTGGGGGGGCTCTAACAATGAGCAGTTCTTC.

The genes are TRBV2 and TRBJ1-2; no reliable D call. V was trimmed by 6 bases and J by 4 bases, leaving 12 bases between them. Germline V gene data show CDR1 as SNHLY and CDR2 as FYNNEI. CDR3 length: 13 residues. CDR3: CASRLPEAYGYTF. CDR3 nucleotides: TGTGCCAGCAGACTCCCCGAGGCCTATGGCTACACCTTC.

The chain is built from TRBV5-1 and TRBJ2-2; 14 nucleotides match TRBD2. Germline CDR1 reads SGHRS; CDR2 reads YFSETQ. J gave up 1 base and V 4 bases, and 6 bases lay outside the gene matches. CDR3 length equals 18 residues. The CDR3 nucleotides read TGCGCCAGCAGCCACGGACTAGCGGGGGGACGGAACACCGGGGAGCTGTTTTTT. Residues: CASSHGLAGGRNTGELFF.

The chain is built from TRBV10-2 and TRBJ1-2, with 8 bases fitting TRBD1. The germline V gene has CDR1 WSHSY and CDR2 SAAADI. The CDR3 sequence is 13 residues long. With 4 bases clipped from V and 9 bases from J, the junction kept 7 bases outside the gene matches. Written as DNA, the CDR3 is TGCGCCAGCAGTGCGGACAGGGAAGCGCGCTACACCTTC. Translation gives CASSADREARYTF.

The CDR3 region is CASSKESRPTGPSYEQYF. The CDR3 DNA follows: TGTGCCAGCAGCAAAGAATCGAGACCTACAGGGCCCTCCTACGAGCAGTACTTC. V usage is TRBV21-1 and J usage is TRBJ2-7; the table gives TRBD1 as D, unverified against the DNA. TRBV21-1 is listed as a pseudogene. This CDR3 has 18 residues.

This chain connects TRBV7-9 to TRBJ2-7; D remains unclear. Germline assignment: CDR1 SEHNR and CDR2 FQNEAQ (reference sequence). V dropped 1 base and J dropped 0 bases, with 7 bases sitting between them. The CDR3 has 14 amino acids. CDR3 in DNA: TGTGCCAGCAGCTTAGTCGACGGCTCCTACGAGCAGTACTTC. Translation gives CASSLVDGSYEQYF.

The chain recombines TRBV7-9 with TRBJ1-5; D may be TRBD1 (6 bases). V dropped 5 bases and J dropped 4 bases, with 18 bases sitting between them. Per the germline V gene, CDR1 is SEHNR and CDR2 is FQNEAQ (reference sequence). The CDR3 sequence is 16 residues long. CDR3 sequence (DNA): TGTGCCAGCAGCCGAGGTGGGGGGGGCGTGAATCAGCCCCAGCATTTT. Protein: CASSRGGGGVNQPQHF.

V usage is TRBV6-6 and J usage is TRBJ2-6, with D unclear. Germline V gives CDR1 MNHNY, CDR2 SVGAGI (reference sequence). Trimming cost V 6 bases and J 10 bases, with 13 bases left between them. This CDR3 is 13 amino acids long. The CDR3 DNA follows: TGTGCCAGCAGGGAATGGGGTCCTAACGTCCTGACTTTC. Amino acid sequence: CASREWGPNVLTF.

The chain employs TRBV5-1 and TRBJ1-3; 8 positions agree with TRBD1. The CDR3 contains 16 residues. Trimming at V came to 2 bases and at J to 4 bases, leaving 8 bases not matched to a gene. In germline, CDR1 is SGHRS, CDR2 YFSETQ. DNA of the CDR3: TGCGCCAGCAGCTTCGCCGCAGGGGGCACAGGAAACACCATATATTTT. Encoded protein: CASSFAAGGTGNTIYF.

This chain links TRBV7-9 with TRBJ1-1, with D maybe TRBD1 (5 bases). CDR1 is SEHNR and CDR2 is FQNEAQ in the germline V gene (reference sequence). This CDR3 has 14 residues. Deletions cut 6 bases from V and 1 base from J, with 12 bases between. The CDR3 spells CASRKGSQNTEAFF. DNA of the CDR3: TGTGCCAGCAGAAAGGGGTCCCAGAACACTGAAGCTTTCTTT.

The sample holds a few counts of this clone. The chain has TRBV30 and TRBJ2-3, with TRBD1 identical over 7 bases. CDR1 and CDR2 from the germline V gene are GTSNPN and SVGIG (reference sequence). Trimming removed 2 bases from V and 13 bases from J; junction bases left unmatched: 6. The CDR3 spans 11 residues. Here the CDR3 DNA reads TGTGCCTGGAGTCTGGACAGGCGAGAGTATTTT. Residues: CAWSLDRREYF.

The V and J genes are TRBV9 and TRBJ1-1, with D tentatively TRBD1 (6 bases). This CDR3 comprises 12 residues. Germline lookup yields CDR1 SGDLS and CDR2 YYNGEE. V gave up 0 bases and J gave up 10 bases, with 10 bases separating them. The CDR3 loop reads CASSVDTGRAFF. The CDR3 DNA is TGTGCCAGCAGCGTAGACACAGGGAGAGCTTTCTTT.

The chain employs TRBV2 and TRBJ1-5; D is undetermined. Trimming removed 4 bases from V and 4 bases from J, with 14 bases in between. The CDR3 length is 15 residues. From germline, CDR1 is SNHLY and CDR2 FYNNEI. CDR3 sequence reads: CASSGQPPANQPQHF. CDR3 in DNA: TGTGCCAGCAGTGGGCAACCCCCCGCAAATCAGCCCCAGCATTTT.

V usage is TRBV10-2 and J usage is TRBJ1-6; possible D gene TRBD1, 6 bases. Germline loops: CDR1 WSHSY, CDR2 SAAADI. The CDR3 covers 15 residues. With 7 bases removed from V and 9 bases from J, the gap between germline ends came to 19 bases. CDR3 in DNA: TGCGCCAGCACTCCCCGGGAGGGGGTGGGTTCACCCCTCCACTTT. This encodes CASTPREGVGSPLHF.

This chain connects TRBV15 to TRBJ2-1; D call uncertain. With 0 bases removed from V and 0 bases from J, the gap between germline ends came to 9 bases. This CDR3 is 16 amino acids long. In germline, CDR1 is LNHNV, CDR2 YYDKDF (reference sequence). CDR3 protein: CATSRDGLHSYNEQFF. The DNA of the CDR3 is TGTGCCACCAGCAGAGACGGGCTTCACTCCTACAATGAGCAGTTCTTC.

For this clone: Other DNA sequences of this sample code for an identical CDR3. This chain uses TRBV11-2 with TRBJ2-3, with 9 bases aligning to TRBD2. The CDR3 runs 14 residues. The V segment lost 3 bases and the J segment 6 bases; nucleotides outside the gene matches: 4. The germline V gene encodes CDR1 SGHAT and CDR2 FQNNGV. The CDR3 DNA is TGTGCCAGCAGCTTGACTAGCGGAGGGGATACGCAGTATTTT. This codes for CASSLTSGGDTQYF. Full variable domain (remainder filled in from reference TRBV11-2 and TRBJ2-3): EAGVAQSPRYKIIEKRQSVAFWCNPISGHATLYWYQQILGQGPKLLIQFQNNGVVDDSQLPKDRFSAERLKGVDSTLKIQPAKLEDSAVYLCASSLTSGGDTQYFGPGTRLTVL.

Remarks on this clone: This specimen includes other DNA sequences encoding the same CDR3. V usage is TRBV18 and J usage is TRBJ1-1, with D possibly TRBD1 on 6 matching bases. Trimming stripped 3 bases from V and 0 bases from J, with 8 bases between. There are 14 residues in the CDR3. CDR1 is KGHSH, CDR2 LQKENI, per germline. The CDR3 loop is CASSPTGLNTEAFF. The DNA of the CDR3 is TGTGCCAGCTCACCGACAGGATTGAACACTGAAGCTTTCTTT.

The rearrangement joins TRBV9 to TRBJ1-1; D is unclear. The CDR3 has 13 amino acids. The ends were cut back, 2 bases at V and 1 base at J, with 6 bases in the middle. Germline lookup yields CDR1 SGDLS and CDR2 YYNGEE. CDR3 protein: CASSVTPNTEAFF. CDR3 DNA sequence: TGTGCCAGCAGCGTCACACCGAACACTGAAGCTTTCTTT.

The rearrangement links TRBV5-5 to TRBJ2-3; 7 bases are shared with TRBD1. This CDR3 contains 15 residues. From germline, CDR1 is SGHKS and CDR2 YYEKEE (reference sequence). J lost 5 bases, V lost 0 bases, and 6 bases had no gene match. In DNA, the CDR3 is TGTGCCAGCAGCTTGGATACAGGGGTTGGAGATACGCAGTATTTT. It specifies CASSLDTGVGDTQYF.